This TCR beta chain is drawn from a study of blood T cell repertoires in COVID-19. Germline trimming cut 5 bases from V and 1 base from J; bases unmatched to any gene: 7. The CDR3 has 17 residues. Per the germline V gene, CDR1 is SEHNR and CDR2 is FQNEAQ (reference sequence). The data were produced by immunoSEQ multiplex PCR, yet TCRdb's version contains in-frame clones alone and is incomplete. This sample has about 330,000 clones, with 88% found just once. The TCR sequence derives from a man aged 25-40 years who had recovered from COVID-19. The gene calls are TRBV7-9 and TRBJ2-6; 8 bases map to TRBD1. Sequences were obtained from PBMCs or T cells enriched from blood (not recorded which). The CDR3 loop is CASSTTGQVSGANVLTF. CDR3 bases: TGTGCCAGCAGCACTACGGGACAGGTTTCTGGGGCCAACGTCCTGACTTTC.